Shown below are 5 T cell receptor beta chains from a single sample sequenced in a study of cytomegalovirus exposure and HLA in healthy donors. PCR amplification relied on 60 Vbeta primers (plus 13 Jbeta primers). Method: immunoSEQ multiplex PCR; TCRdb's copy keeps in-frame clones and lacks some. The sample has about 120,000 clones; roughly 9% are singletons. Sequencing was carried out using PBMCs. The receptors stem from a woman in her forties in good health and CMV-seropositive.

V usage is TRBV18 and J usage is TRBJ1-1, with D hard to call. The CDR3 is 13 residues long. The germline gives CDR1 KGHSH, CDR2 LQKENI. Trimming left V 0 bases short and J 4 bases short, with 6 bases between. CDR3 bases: TGTGCCAGCTCACCACCGAGTGTCACTGAAGCTTTCTTT. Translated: CASSPPSVTEAFF.

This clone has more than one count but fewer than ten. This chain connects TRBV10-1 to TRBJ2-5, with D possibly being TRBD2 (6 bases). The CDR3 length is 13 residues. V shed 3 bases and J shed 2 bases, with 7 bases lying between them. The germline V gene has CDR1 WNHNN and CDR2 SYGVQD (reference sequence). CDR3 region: CASSDGTQETQYF. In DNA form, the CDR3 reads TGCGCCAGCAGTGATGGGACTCAAGAGACCCAGTACTTC.

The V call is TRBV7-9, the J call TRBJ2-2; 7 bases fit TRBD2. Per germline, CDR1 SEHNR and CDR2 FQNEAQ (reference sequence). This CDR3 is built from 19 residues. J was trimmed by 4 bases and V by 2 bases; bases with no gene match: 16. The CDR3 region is CASSLPAGRGAVGTGELFF. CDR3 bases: TGTGCCAGCAGCTTACCCGCGGGGAGGGGTGCCGTTGGCACCGGGGAGCTGTTTTTT.

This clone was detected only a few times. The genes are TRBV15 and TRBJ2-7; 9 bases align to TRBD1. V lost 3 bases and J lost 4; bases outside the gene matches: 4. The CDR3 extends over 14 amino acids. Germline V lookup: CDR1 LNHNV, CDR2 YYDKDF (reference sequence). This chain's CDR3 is CATSSDRGGYEQYF. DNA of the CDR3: TGTGCCACCAGCAGTGACAGGGGGGGGTACGAGCAGTACTTC.

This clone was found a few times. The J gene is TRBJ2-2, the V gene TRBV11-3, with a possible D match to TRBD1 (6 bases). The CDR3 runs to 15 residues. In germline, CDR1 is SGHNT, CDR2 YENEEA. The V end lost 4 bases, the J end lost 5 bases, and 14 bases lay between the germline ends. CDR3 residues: CASSSQGLGTGELFF. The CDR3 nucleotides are TGTGCCAGCAGCTCACAGGGCTTAGGAACCGGGGAGCTGTTTTTT.